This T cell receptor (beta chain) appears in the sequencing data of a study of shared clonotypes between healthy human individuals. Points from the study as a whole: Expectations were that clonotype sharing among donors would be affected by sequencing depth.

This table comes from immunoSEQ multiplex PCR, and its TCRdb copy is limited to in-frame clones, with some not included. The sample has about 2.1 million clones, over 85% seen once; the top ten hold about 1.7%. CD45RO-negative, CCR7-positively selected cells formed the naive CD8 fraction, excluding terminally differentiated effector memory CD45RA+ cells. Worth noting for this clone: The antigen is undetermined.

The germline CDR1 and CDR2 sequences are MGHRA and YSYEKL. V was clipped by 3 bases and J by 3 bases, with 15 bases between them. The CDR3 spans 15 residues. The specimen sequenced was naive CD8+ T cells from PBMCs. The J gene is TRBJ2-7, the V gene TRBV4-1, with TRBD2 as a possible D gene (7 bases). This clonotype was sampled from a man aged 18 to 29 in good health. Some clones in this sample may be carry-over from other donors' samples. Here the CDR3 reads CASSQGWGGLYEQYF. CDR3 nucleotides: TGCGCCAGCAGCCAGGGCTGGGGGGGGCTCTACGAGCAGTACTTC.